The clone carrying this T cell receptor (beta chain) was detected a few times. The antigen is not known. PCR used 60 Vbeta primers and 13 Jbeta primers. This table comes from immunoSEQ multiplex PCR, and its TCRdb copy is limited to in-frame clones, with some not included. This table has 140,000 to 150,000 clones, about 70% appearing once. The sample belongs to a study of cytomegalovirus exposure and HLA in healthy donors. This CDR3 region has 14 residues. V dropped 4 bases and J dropped 7; count of bases not matched to a gene: 5. Germline-derived CDR1 and CDR2 are SGHRS and YFSETQ. Points from the study as a whole: Relative to equally common others, HLA-associated TCR beta chains showed greater clonal expansion in a later analysis.

The V gene is TRBV5-1, the J gene TRBJ1-2, with 12 bases identical to TRBD1. The TCR was taken from a woman aged 60-70 years in good health and CMV-seropositive. The sequenced sample was PBMCs. Here the CDR3 reads CASSPGTGGLGYTF. The CDR3 nucleotides are TGCGCCAGCAGCCCCGGGACAGGGGGCCTTGGCTACACCTTC.